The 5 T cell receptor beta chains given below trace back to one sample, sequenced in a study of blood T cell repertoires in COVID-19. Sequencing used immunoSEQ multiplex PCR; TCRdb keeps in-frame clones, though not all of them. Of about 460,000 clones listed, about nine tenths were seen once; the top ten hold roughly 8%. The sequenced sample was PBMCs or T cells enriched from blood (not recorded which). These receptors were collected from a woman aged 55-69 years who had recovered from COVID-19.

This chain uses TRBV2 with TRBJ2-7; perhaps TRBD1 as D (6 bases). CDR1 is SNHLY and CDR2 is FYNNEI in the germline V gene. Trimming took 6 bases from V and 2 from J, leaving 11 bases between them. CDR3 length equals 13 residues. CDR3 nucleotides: TGTGCCAGCAGGGCGGACAGTACCTACGAGCAGTACGTC. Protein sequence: CASRADSTYEQYV.

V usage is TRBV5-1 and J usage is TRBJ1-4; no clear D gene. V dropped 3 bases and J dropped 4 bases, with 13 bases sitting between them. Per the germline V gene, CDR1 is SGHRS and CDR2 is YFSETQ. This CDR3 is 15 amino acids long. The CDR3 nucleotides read TGCGCCAGCAGCTCCTCGGGAGATAATAATGAAAAACTGTTTTTT. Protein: CASSSSGDNNEKLFF.

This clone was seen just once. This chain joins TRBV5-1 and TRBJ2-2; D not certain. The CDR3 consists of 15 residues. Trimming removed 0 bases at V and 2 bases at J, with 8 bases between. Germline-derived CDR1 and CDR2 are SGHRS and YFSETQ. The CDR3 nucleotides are TGCGCCAGCAGCTTGGGTCCTACTAACACCGGGGAGCTGTTTTTT. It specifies CASSLGPTNTGELFF.

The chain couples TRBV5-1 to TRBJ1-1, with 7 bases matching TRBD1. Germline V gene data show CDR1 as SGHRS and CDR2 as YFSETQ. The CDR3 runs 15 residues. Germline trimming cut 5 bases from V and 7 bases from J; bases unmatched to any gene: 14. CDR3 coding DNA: TGCGCCAGCAGAGTTGAGGCAGGGGGAGGAGGTGAAGCTTTCTTT. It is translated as CASRVEAGGGGEAFF.

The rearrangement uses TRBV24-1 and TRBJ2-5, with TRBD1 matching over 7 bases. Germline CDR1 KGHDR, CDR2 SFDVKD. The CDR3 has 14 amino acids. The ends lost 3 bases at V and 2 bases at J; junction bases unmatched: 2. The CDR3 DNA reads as TGTGCCACCAGTGATGTGACAGGGCAAGAGACCCAGTACTTC. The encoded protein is CATSDVTGQETQYF.